A selection of T cell receptor beta chains follows, all from one sample in a study of beta chain features in type 1 diabetes. Generated by immunoSEQ multiplex PCR, the TCRdb table keeps only in-frame clones and is missing some. The table has 300,000 to 400,000 clones, roughly 9.6% seen once; the top ten hold approximately 0.016%. Sequenced: naive CD4+ T cells from blood. These receptors all stem from a woman aged 30 to 39 in good health. Both conserved end residues are part of each CDR3. D genes are given only for firm matches. Where a row states a size, it is once, few, many or the class of an expanded clone; other rows omit it.

v_call,d_call,clone_size,j_call,cdr3_nt,cdr3_aa
TRBV19,TRBD2,-,TRBJ2-3,TGTGCCAGTAGGGGACTAGTATTACATACGCAGTATTTT,CASRGLVLHTQYF
TRBV27,TRBD2,-,TRBJ2-1,TGTGCCAGCAGTTTATTCAGGGGCTCACCGGGACTAGCGGGAACACTCTCCTACAATGAGCAGTTCTTC,CASSLFRGSPGLAGTLSYNEQFF
TRBV5-1,-,-,TRBJ2-1,TGCGCCAGCAGCTTGCCCCTGGGCGTAGTGGGCAATGAGCAGTTCTTC,CASSLPLGVVGNEQFF
TRBV6-5,TRBD1,-,TRBJ2-5,TGTGCCAGCAGGGTTGAAGACAGGGGGGAGACCCAGTACTTC,CASRVEDRGETQYF
TRBV18,TRBD1,-,TRBJ2-7,TGTGCCAGCGGTCAGGACAGGGGGCCCTACGAGCAGTACTTC,CASGQDRGPYEQYF
TRBV6-5,-,-,TRBJ2-1,TGTGCCAGCAGTTACTCTGGACAGAACTACAATGAGCAGTTCTTC,CASSYSGQNYNEQFF
TRBV7-9,TRBD1,few,TRBJ2-7,TGTGCCAGCAGCTTAGTAGGGGCCAGGGGGCCACAACTTTACTACGAGCAGTACTTC,CASSLVGARGPQLYYEQYF
TRBV28,TRBD2,-,TRBJ2-3,TGTGCCAGCAGTTTATCGTTAGGACTAGCGGGAATGATAACAGATACGCAGTATTTT,CASSLSLGLAGMITDTQYF
TRBV5-1,TRBD2,-,TRBJ2-2,TGCGCCAGCAGCACTTCTAGCGGGGCGTCGTACGGGGAGCTGTTTTTT,CASSTSSGASYGELFF
TRBV4-1,-,-,TRBJ1-5,TGCGCCAGCAGCCACGAGGGCAATCAGCCCCAGCATTTT,CASSHEGNQPQHF
TRBV5-4,TRBD1,-,TRBJ2-5,TGTGCCAGCAGCTGGGGACAGGGGGTCGGGGAGTACTTC,CASSWGQGVGEYF
TRBV29-1,-,few,TRBJ1-1,TGCAGCGGCCTGCGGGGGACTGAAGCTTTCTTT,CSGLRGTEAFF
TRBV10-2,-,-,TRBJ2-7,TGCGCCAGCAGCGGGGGATCCTACGAGCAGTACTTC,CASSGGSYEQYF
TRBV7-2,-,few,TRBJ2-3,TGTGCCAGCAGCTTCGGACTGAGCACAGATACGCAGTATTTT,CASSFGLSTDTQYF
TRBV5-4,-,-,TRBJ2-5,TGTGCCAGCAGCTTCTGGGGCGCAGAGACCCAGTACTTC,CASSFWGAETQYF
TRBV15,-,-,TRBJ2-2,TGTGCCACCAGCAGCCAATGGACAGTAACCGGGGAGCTGTTTTTT,CATSSQWTVTGELFF
TRBV9,-,-,TRBJ2-2,TGTGCCAGCAGCCCTCCAGACACCGGGGAGCTGTTTTTT,CASSPPDTGELFF
TRBV4-3,-,few,TRBJ2-7,TGCGCCAGCAGCCGAAAAAAAGCGGACGGTCGCTACGAGCAGTACTTC,CASSRKKADGRYEQYF
TRBV7-2,TRBD1,few,TRBJ2-2,TGTGCCAGCAGGGGAGACAGGGTTAGCACCGGGGAGCTGTTTTTT,CASRGDRVSTGELFF
TRBV27,TRBD1,few,TRBJ1-5,TGTGCCAGCAGCGGGTGGGGACAGGGAGGAAGGCAGCCCCAGCATTTT,CASSGWGQGGRQPQHF
TRBV4-3,TRBD1,-,TRBJ2-7,TGCGCCAGCAGCCAAGATCTCACAGGGGGCTACGAGCAGTACTTC,CASSQDLTGGYEQYF
TRBV7-8,TRBD1,few,TRBJ2-7,TGTGCCAGCAGCTTTCATCGGGACAGCAACTCCTACGAGCAGTACTTC,CASSFHRDSNSYEQYF
TRBV12-5,TRBD1,few,TRBJ2-5,TGTGCTAGTGGTTTGGTGACAGGGGGCAAAGAGACCCAGTACTTC,CASGLVTGGKETQYF
TRBV18,-,-,TRBJ2-1,TGTGCCAGCTCACCATCACAGAACCTCGGGGGCAATGAGCAGTTCTTC,CASSPSQNLGGNEQFF
TRBV5-4,-,many,TRBJ2-2,TGTGCCAGCAGCACCCCTAGCGTCGTCGGGGAGCTGTTTTTT,CASSTPSVVGELFF
TRBV18,-,-,TRBJ2-7,TGTGCCAGCTCACCACCAGGCGGTAGCGTCTACGAGCAGTACTTC,CASSPPGGSVYEQYF
TRBV9,TRBD2,few,TRBJ2-5,TGTGCCAGCAGCGCTAGACTTAGCGGAGGCGGGGGAGAGACCCAGTACTTC,CASSARLSGGGGETQYF
TRBV19,-,few,TRBJ2-7,TGTGCCAGTAGTAAGCAGGCCGTACCCTACGAGCAGTACTTC,CASSKQAVPYEQYF
TRBV5-1,TRBD1,few,TRBJ2-7,TGCGCCAGCAGCTTGGGGGGGACAGCCGCCTACGAGCAGTACTTC,CASSLGGTAAYEQYF
TRBV7-2,TRBD1,-,TRBJ2-1,TGTGCCAGCAGCTTTAGGGACAGGAACAATGAGCAGTTCTTC,CASSFRDRNNEQFF
TRBV18,TRBD1,few,TRBJ1-5,TGTGCCAGCTCACCGACAGGGATTAATCAGCCCCAGCATTTT,CASSPTGINQPQHF
TRBV29-1,-,few,TRBJ2-2,TGCAGCGGGAATACAGGGTTCACCGGGGAGCTGTTTTTT,CSGNTGFTGELFF
TRBV29-1,TRBD1,few,TRBJ1-5,TGCAGCGTCCTCGGACAGGGGACTAATCAGCCCCAGCATTTT,CSVLGQGTNQPQHF
TRBV7-2,-,few,TRBJ2-4,TGTGCCAGCAGCTTAGAGGGACTCCTAGCCAAAAACATTCAGTACTTC,CASSLEGLLAKNIQYF
TRBV19,TRBD2,-,TRBJ2-1,TGTGCCAGTAGGTGGGCTAGCGGAGACAATGAGCAGTTCTTC,CASRWASGDNEQFF
TRBV27,TRBD1,few,TRBJ1-4,TGTGCCAGCAGCCGGGACAGTGCAAACGTAGTAGATGAAAAACTGTTTTTT,CASSRDSANVVDEKLFF
TRBV4-3,TRBD1,few,TRBJ1-2,TGCGCCAGCAGCCAACTCCCGGGACAGGGAAATAACTATGGCTACACCTTC,CASSQLPGQGNNYGYTF
TRBV9,TRBD1,-,TRBJ2-2,TGTGCCAGCAGCCTGGGGACAGGGGTTGGCACCGGGGAGCTGTTTTTT,CASSLGTGVGTGELFF